The following is a T cell receptor beta chain sequence with its context. Its antigen specificity is not known. Base qualities are not at hand, and no much larger clone is one base apart. This entry comes from a study of OX40 agonist ivuxolimab in advanced cancers. Context from the whole study: Ivuxolimab, which targeted the costimulatory receptor OX40 (CD134), was an agonistic, fully human IgG2 monoclonal antibody. Intravenous ivuxolimab was administered to patients every 2 weeks at six dose levels: 0.01, 0.1, 0.3, 1.5, 3 and 10 mg/kg. Of the 52 patients in dose escalation, about 20 had hepatocellular carcinoma, about 15 had melanoma, 9 had renal cell carcinoma and 9 had head and neck cancer. A male proportion of under 85% and a mean age of roughly 55 years, ranging from roughly 23 to 90, were recorded for the dose-escalation cohort. Prior anti-PD-1, anti-PD-L1 or anti-CTLA-4 therapy was permitted, and approximately 40% of dose-escalation patients had received checkpoint inhibitors. Partial responses occurred in three dose-escalation patients: two with cutaneous melanoma and one with hepatocellular carcinoma. Peripheral TCRbeta sequencing was intended to test whether TCR sequence diversity was altered and clonal T-cell expansion was caused by ivuxolimab. The paper reports the monotherapy dose-escalation portion (N of about 50 patients) of the phase I ivuxolimab trial.

For sequencing of the TCRbeta CDR3 region, genomic DNA was extracted from the sorted cells. TCRbeta CDR3 regions were sequenced using the immunoSEQ Assay. TCRdb re-hosts the immuneACCESS table, in-frame sequences only. Its copies lack some clones; in the studies checked, an unresolved V gene accounts for under half of them, and the cause for the rest is not known. A total of 95,000 or so clones appear in this sample, approximately 85% of them only once. The top ten clonotypes cover 3.8% of the sample. The CDR3 numbers 17 residues from cysteine through phenylalanine. Just the 51-base CDR3 DNA is kept, in frame starting at base 1. CDR1 and CDR2 (KGHSH, LQKENI) derive from the germline V gene. V and J are trimmed by 0 bases and 5 bases, and the gene matches miss 9 bases of the junction. Overall study outcomes, separate from this receptor: After ivuxolimab, more expanded clones were found on average in CD8+ T cells than in CD4+ T cells. Antigen specificity was not determined for the clonally expanded peripheral T cells. At doses from 0.1 to 3.0 mg/kg, clonal expansion was seen in both CD4+ and CD8+ blood T cells between baseline and week 6. Low levels of normalized T-cell clonal expansion were also seen in some patients who did not respond. Partial responders in the 0.1-3.0 mg/kg groups had among the lowest normalized peripheral clonal expansion, especially among CD8+ T cells.

Patients with autoimmune disease history or receiving systemic immunosuppression were excluded from the trial. Peripheral blood for TCR sequencing was collected from all dose cohorts at baseline, on cycle 4 day 1, and on cycle 7 day 1. Samples came from an open-label, multicenter, first-in-human phase I dose-escalation trial of ivuxolimab. Adults with locally advanced or metastatic head and neck squamous cell, hepatocellular, melanoma or renal cell carcinoma were enrolled in the trial. Before TCR sequencing, CD4+ T cells and CD8+ T cells from peripheral blood were sorted into separate populations. The source was CD4+ or CD8+ T cells sorted from blood, collected in a trial of the OX40 agonist ivuxolimab. The receptor was derived from an adult with an advanced solid tumor such as melanoma, head and neck, liver or kidney cancer. The sequence links TRBV18 to TRBJ1-5, with 8 bases aligning to TRBD1. The CDR3 region: CASSPPDLDRDHQPQHF. The sequenced DNA: TGTGCCAGCTCACCACCGGATTTGGACAGGGACCATCAGCCCCAGCATTTT.